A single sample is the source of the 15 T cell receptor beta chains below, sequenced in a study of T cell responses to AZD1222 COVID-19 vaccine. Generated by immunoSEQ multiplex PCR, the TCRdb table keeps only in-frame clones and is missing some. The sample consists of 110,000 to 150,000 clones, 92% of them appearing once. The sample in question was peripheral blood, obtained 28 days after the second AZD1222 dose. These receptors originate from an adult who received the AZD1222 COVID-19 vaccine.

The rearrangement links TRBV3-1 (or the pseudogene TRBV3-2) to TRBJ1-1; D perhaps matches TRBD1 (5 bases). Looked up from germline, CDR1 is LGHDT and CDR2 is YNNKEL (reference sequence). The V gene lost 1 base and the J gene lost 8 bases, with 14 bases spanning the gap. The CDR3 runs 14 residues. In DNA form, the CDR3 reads TGTGCCAGCAGCCAAGTGAGAGGGGCCGGAGAAGCTTTCTTT. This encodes CASSQVRGAGEAFF.

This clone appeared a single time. The CDR3 region is CASSPPIPGANYGYTF. The CDR3 coding sequence is TGTGCCAGCTCACCACCGATCCCAGGGGCCAACTATGGCTACACCTTC. The rearrangement uses TRBV18 and TRBJ1-2; weak D call: TRBD1 (6 bases). The CDR3 contains 16 residues. The germline V gene encodes CDR1 KGHSH and CDR2 LQKENI. With 0 bases removed from V and 2 bases from J, the gap between germline ends came to 13 bases.

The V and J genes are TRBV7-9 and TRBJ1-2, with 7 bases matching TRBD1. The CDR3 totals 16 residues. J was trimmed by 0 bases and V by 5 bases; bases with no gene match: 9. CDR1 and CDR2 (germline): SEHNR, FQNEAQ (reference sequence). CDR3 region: CASSQQGRDPNYGYTF. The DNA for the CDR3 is TGTGCCAGCAGCCAACAGGGGCGAGATCCTAACTATGGCTACACCTTC.

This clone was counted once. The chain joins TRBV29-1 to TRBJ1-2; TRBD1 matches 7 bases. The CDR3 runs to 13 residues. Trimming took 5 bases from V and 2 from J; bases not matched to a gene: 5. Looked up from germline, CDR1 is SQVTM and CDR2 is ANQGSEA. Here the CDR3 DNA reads TGCAGCGTTCGGGCGGACAGGAACTATGGCTACACCTTC. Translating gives CSVRADRNYGYTF.

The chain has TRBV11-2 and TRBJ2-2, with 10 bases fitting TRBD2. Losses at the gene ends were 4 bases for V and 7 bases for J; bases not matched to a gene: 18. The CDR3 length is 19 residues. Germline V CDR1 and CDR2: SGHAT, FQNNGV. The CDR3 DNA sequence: TGTGCCAGCAGCTCCGGGGGGACTAGCGTCAACCTCATGGGCGGGGAGCTGTTTTTT. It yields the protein CASSSGGTSVNLMGGELFF.

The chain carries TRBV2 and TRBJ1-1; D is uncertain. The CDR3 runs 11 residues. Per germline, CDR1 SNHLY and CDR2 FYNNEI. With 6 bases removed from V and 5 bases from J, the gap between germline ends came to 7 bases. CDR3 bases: TGTGCCAGCAGCTGGAGGACTGAAGCTTTCTTT. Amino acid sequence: CASSWRTEAFF.

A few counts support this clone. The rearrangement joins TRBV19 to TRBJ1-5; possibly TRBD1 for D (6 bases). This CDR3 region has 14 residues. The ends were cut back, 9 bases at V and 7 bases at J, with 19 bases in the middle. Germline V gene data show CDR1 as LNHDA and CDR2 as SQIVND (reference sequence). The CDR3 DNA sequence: TGTGCCAGCGGCCTTACAGGGTCGGAACAGCCCCAGCATTTT. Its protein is CASGLTGSEQPQHF.

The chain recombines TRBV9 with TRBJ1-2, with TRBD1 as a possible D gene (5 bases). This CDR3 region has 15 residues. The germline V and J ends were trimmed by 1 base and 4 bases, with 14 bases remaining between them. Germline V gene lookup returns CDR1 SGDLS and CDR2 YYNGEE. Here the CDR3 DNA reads TGTGCCAGCAGCGTATCGAGGGACGGGGTCTATGGCTACACCTTC. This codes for CASSVSRDGVYGYTF.

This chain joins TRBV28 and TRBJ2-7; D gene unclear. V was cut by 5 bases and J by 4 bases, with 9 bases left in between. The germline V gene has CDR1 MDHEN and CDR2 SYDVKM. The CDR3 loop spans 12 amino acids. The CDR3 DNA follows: TGTGCCAGCAGTACGACCGGTTACGAGCAGTACTTC. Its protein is CASSTTGYEQYF.

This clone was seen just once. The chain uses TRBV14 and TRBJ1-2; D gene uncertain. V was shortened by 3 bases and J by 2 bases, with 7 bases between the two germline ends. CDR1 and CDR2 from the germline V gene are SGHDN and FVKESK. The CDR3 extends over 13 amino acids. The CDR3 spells CASSQGANYGYTF. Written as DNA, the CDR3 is TGTGCCAGCAGCCAGGGAGCCAACTATGGCTACACCTTC.

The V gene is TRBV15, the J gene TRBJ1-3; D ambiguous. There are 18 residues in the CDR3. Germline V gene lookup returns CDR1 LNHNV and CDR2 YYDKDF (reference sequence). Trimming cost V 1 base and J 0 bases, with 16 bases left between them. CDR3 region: CATSRVFLSGNSGNTIYF. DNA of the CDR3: TGTGCCACCAGCAGAGTTTTCCTTTCGGGAAACTCTGGAAACACCATATATTTT.

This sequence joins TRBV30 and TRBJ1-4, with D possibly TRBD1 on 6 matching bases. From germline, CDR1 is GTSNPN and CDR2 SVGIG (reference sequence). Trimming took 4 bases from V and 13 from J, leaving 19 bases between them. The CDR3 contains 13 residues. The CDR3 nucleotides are TGTGCCTGGACAAAGGACGGCGGGGGCGGACTGTTTTTT. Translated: CAWTKDGGGGLFF.

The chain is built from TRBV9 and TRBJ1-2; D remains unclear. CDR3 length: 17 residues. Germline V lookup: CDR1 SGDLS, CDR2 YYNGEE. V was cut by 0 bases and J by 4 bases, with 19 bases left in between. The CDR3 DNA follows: TGTGCCAGCAGCGTAGCAGGACGAACCGCCGGGCCCTATGGCTACACCTTC. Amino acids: CASSVAGRTAGPYGYTF.

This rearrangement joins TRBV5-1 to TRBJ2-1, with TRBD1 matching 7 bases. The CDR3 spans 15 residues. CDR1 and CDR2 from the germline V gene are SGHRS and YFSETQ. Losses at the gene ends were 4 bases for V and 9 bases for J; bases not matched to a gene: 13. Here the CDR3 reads CASSQGGTGGGEQFF. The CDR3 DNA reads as TGCGCCAGCAGCCAAGGGGGCACTGGGGGTGGTGAGCAGTTCTTC.

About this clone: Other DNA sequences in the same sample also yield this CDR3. The CDR3 DNA sequence: TGTGCCTGGAGTGTAACGGCCAACACTGAAGCTTTCTTT. Protein sequence: CAWSVTANTEAFF. The chain links TRBV30 to TRBJ1-1; D gene ambiguous. V lost 0 bases and J lost 2, with 7 bases in between. CDR1 is GTSNPN, CDR2 SVGIG, per germline (reference sequence). The CDR3 contains 13 residues.